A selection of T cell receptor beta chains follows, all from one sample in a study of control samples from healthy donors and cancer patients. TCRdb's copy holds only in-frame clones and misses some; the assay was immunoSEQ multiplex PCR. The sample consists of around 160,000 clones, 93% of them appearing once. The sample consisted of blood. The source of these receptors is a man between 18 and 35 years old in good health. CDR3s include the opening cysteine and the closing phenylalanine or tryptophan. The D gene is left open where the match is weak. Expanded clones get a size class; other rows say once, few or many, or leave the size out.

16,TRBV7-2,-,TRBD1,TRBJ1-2,TGTGCCAGCAGCTTAGGGTCGGGACAGGGTTATCATGGCTACACCTTC,CASSLGSGQGYHGYTF
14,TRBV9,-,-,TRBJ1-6,TGTGCCAGCAGCGTAAGAGGGAATAATTCACCCCTCCACTTT,CASSVRGNNSPLHF
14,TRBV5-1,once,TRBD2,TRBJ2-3,TGCGCCAGCAGCTTGGAGCGGGAGTTGGATACGCAGTATTTT,CASSLERELDTQYF
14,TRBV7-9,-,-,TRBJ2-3,TGTGCCAGCAGCAATTGGGACAGCACAGATACGCAGTATTTT,CASSNWDSTDTQYF
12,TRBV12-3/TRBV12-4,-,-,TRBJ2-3,TGTGCCAGCAGTAACGGTAAAGATACGCAGTATTTT,CASSNGKDTQYF
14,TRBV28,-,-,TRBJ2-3,TGTGCCAGCAGCTTGGAGTTGCGGACAGATACGCAGTATTTT,CASSLELRTDTQYF
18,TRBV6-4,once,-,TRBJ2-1,TGTGCCAGCAGTGAGGAGGGTCCTTGGGATAGCTCCTACAATGAGCAGTTCTTC,CASSEEGPWDSSYNEQFF
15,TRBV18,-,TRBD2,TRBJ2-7,TGTGCCAGCTCACCTACTAGCGGGGGATTCAACGAGCAGTACTTC,CASSPTSGGFNEQYF
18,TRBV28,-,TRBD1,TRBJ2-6,TGTGCCAGCAGCCAAAGGACAGGGCTACGCTCTGGGGCCAACGTCCTGACTTTC,CASSQRTGLRSGANVLTF
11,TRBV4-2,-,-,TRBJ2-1,TGTGCCAGCAGCCAAGGTAGTGAGCAGTTCTTC,CASSQGSEQFF
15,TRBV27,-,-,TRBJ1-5,TGTGCCAGCAGTCTCACGGGGGGCAGCAATCAGCCCCAGCATTTT,CASSLTGGSNQPQHF
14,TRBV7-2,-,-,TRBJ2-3,TGTGCCAGCAGCTTAGGAACTTTGGGAGATACGCAGTATTTT,CASSLGTLGDTQYF
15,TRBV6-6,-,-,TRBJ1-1,TGTGCCAGCAGCCCCGGGACAATAATGAACACTGAAGCTTTCTTT,CASSPGTIMNTEAFF
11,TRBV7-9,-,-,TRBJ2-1,TGTGCCAGCAGCCCCCAGAATGAGCAGTTCTTC,CASSPQNEQFF
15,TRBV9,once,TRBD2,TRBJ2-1,TGTGCCAGCAGCGTAGAGGGTAGCGGGAGTTATGAGCAGTTCTTC,CASSVEGSGSYEQFF
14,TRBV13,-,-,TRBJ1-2,TGTGCCAGCAGCCCCAGGCAGGTTCTCTATGGCTACACCTTC,CASSPRQVLYGYTF
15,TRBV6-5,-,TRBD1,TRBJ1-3,TGTGCCAGCAGTTATGGGACAGACTCTGGAAACACCATATATTTT,CASSYGTDSGNTIYF
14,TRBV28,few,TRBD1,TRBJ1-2,TGTGCCAGCAGCCCCGGGACAGACTCCTATGGCTACACCTTC,CASSPGTDSYGYTF
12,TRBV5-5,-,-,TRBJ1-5,TGTGCCAGCAGTGACAACAATCAGCCCCAGCATTTT,CASSDNNQPQHF
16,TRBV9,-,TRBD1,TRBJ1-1,TGTGCCAGCAGCGTTTCCCGGGACAGACTGAACACTGAAGCTTTCTTT,CASSVSRDRLNTEAFF
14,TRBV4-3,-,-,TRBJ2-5,TGCGCCAGCAGCCAAGATCGGCGGTCGGAGACCCAGTACTTC,CASSQDRRSETQYF
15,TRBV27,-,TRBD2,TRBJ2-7,TGTGCCAGCAGTTTTACATCGGGAGGGGTCCACGAGCAGTACTTC,CASSFTSGGVHEQYF
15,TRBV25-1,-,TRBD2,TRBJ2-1,TGTGCCAGCAGTGAATGGGCTAGCGGGAGGAATGAGCAGTTCTTC,CASSEWASGRNEQFF
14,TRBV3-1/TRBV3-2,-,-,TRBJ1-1,TGTGCCAGCAGCCCCGGAGGGGCTAACACTGAAGCTTTCTTT,CASSPGGANTEAFF
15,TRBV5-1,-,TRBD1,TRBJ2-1,TGCGCCAGCAGCTCTCGGACAGGGGGCGACAATGAGCAGTTCTTC,CASSSRTGGDNEQFF
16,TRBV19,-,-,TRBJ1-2,TGTGCCAGTAGCCCTACCTTCCGCCTCTCGAGGAATGGCTACACCTTC,CASSPTFRLSRNGYTF
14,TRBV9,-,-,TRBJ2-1,TGTGCCAGCAGCGTAGAGGGCAACTACAATGAGCAGTTCTTC,CASSVEGNYNEQFF
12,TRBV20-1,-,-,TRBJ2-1,TGCAGTGCTAGTTCCCAATCTGGCGAGCAGTTCTTC,CSASSQSGEQFF
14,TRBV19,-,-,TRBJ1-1,TGTGCCAGTAGTATTGAAGGGAGAGGAACTGAAGCTTTCTTT,CASSIEGRGTEAFF
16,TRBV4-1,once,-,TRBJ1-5,TGCGCCAGCAGCCTTCGGGGGGGGGTCAGCAATCAGCCCCAGCATTTT,CASSLRGGVSNQPQHF
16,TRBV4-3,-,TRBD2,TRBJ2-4,TGCGCCAGCAGCCAAGAACCTAGCGGAGCCAAAAACATTCAGTACTTC,CASSQEPSGAKNIQYF
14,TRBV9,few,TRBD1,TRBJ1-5,TGTGCCAGCAGCGTGGGACAGGTCCATCAGCCCCAGCATTTT,CASSVGQVHQPQHF
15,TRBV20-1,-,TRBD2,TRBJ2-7,TGCAGTGCTAGTCGTTCCGTGGGACTAGCCGGCGAGCAGTACTTC,CSASRSVGLAGEQYF
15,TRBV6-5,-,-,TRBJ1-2,TGTGCCAGCAGTTACTCGATGGAGGGGTCCTATGGCTACACCTTC,CASSYSMEGSYGYTF
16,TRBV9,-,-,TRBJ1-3,TGTGCCAGCAACTCCCCGACAGGCCGCTCTGGAAACACCATATATTTT,CASNSPTGRSGNTIYF
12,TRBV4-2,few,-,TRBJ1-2,TGTGCCAGCAGCCCCGGGGCTCATGGCTACACCTTC,CASSPGAHGYTF
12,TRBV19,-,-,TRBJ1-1,TGTGCCAGTGTAGGGTCAGGCACTGAAGCTTTCTTT,CASVGSGTEAFF
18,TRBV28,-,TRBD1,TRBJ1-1,TGTGCCAGCAGTTTAATCGCCGGGACAGGGGAGAGTGGGACTGAAGCTTTCTTT,CASSLIAGTGESGTEAFF
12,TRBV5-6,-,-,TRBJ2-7,TGTGCCAGCAGCCAGAGCTCCTACGAGCAGTACTTC,CASSQSSYEQYF
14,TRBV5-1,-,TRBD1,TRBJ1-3,TGCGCCAGCAGCCCTCGGACAGGCCGGGGCACCATATATTTT,CASSPRTGRGTIYF
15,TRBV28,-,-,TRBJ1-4,TGTGCCAGCAGTTTTTCAGGGGTGCGACGTGAAAAACTGTTTTTT,CASSFSGVRREKLFF
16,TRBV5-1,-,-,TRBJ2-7,TGCGCCAGCAGCTCCGGGGCCGGGGGATGGGTAAACGAGCAGTACTTC,CASSSGAGGWVNEQYF
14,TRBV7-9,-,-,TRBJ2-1,TGTGCCAGCAGCTTAGGGGGCGGATATAATGAGCAGTTCTTC,CASSLGGGYNEQFF
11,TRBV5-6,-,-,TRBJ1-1,TGTGCCAGCAGCTTGTCCCATGAAGCTTTCTTT,CASSLSHEAFF
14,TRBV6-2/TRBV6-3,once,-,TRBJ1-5,TGTGCCAGCCGCCTGAGGCAGAAAAATCAGCCCCAGCATTTT,CASRLRQKNQPQHF
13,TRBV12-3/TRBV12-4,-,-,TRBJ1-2,TGTGCCAGCAGTTTTGAGAGCCAATATGGCTACACCTTC,CASSFESQYGYTF
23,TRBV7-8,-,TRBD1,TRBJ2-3,TGTGCCAGCAGCCTCCGCTCTGGCGCCGACCGGGACAGGGTTAATTTCTACACAGATACGCAGTATTTT,CASSLRSGADRDRVNFYTDTQYF
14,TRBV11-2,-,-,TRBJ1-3,TGTGCCAGCAGTTTATGGACTATTCAGGACACCATATATTTT,CASSLWTIQDTIYF
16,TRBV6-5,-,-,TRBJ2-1,TGTGCCAGCAGTTACTCGGCCAGCAACTCCTACAATGAGCAGTTCTTC,CASSYSASNSYNEQFF
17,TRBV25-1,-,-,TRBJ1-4,TGTGCCAGCAGCCGGGGGAGACAGATTGCAACTAATGAAAAACTGTTTTTT,CASSRGRQIATNEKLFF
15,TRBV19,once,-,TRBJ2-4,TGTGCCAGTAGGCATACGGTGGACGGCAAAAACATTCAGTACTTC,CASRHTVDGKNIQYF
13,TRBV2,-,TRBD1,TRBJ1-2,TGTGCTCGGAGGGGACAGGGTTCCGCTGGCTACACCTTC,CARRGQGSAGYTF
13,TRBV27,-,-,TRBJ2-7,TGTGCCAGCAGTTTAACGGGTTACTACGAGCAGTACTTC,CASSLTGYYEQYF